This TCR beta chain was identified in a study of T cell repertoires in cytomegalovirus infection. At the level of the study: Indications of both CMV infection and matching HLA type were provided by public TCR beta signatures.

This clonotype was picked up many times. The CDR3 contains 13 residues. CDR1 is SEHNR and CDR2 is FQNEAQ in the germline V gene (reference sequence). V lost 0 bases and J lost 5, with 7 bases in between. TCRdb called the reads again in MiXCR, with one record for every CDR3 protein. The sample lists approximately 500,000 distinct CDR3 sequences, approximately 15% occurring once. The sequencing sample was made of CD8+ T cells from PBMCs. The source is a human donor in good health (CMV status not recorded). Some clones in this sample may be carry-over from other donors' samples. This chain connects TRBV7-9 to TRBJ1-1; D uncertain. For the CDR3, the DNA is TGTGCCAGCAGCTTAGCACGGAGGACTGAAGCTTTCTTT. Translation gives CASSLARRTEAFF.